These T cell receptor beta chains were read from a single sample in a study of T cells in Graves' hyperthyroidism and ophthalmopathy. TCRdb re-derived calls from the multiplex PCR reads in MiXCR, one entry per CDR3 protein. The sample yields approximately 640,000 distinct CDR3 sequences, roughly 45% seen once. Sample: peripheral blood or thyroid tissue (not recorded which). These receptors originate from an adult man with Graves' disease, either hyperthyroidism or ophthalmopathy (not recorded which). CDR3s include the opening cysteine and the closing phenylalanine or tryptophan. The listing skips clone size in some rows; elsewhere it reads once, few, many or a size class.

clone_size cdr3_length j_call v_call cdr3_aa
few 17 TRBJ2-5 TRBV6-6 CASSYPTSGVLQETQYF
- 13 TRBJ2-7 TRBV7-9 CASSQKITGEQYF
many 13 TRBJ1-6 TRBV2 CASTGMYNSPLHF
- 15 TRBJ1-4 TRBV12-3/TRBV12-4 CASSTGEPWETKLFF
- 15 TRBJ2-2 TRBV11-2 CASRHTSGRSGELFF
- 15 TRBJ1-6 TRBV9 CASTPGQGANSPLHF
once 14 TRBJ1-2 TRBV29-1 CSVEAASGNYGYTF
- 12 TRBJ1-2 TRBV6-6 CASSRRSRGYTF
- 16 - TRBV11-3 CASSHTTGLAGNEQFF
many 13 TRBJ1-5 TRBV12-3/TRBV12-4 CASSGQGNQPQHF
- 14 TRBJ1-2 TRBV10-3 CAISGTGYVDGYTF
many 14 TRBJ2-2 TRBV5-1 CASSLDSFTGELFF
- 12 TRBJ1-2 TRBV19 CAWSAAYYGYTF
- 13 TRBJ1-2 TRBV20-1 CSAYNQQDYGYTF
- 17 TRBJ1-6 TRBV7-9 CASSLVPESSYNSPLHF
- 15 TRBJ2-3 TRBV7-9 CASSSVVGGTDTQYF
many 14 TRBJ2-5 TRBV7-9 CASSRGGPQETQYF
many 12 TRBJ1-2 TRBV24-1 CATSDYDYGYTF
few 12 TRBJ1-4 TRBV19 CASSRVSEKLFF
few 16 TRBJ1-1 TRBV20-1 CSARDLRGKGNTEAFF
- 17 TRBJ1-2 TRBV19 CASSIDLNRKTNYGYTF
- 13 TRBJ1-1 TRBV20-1 CSATNLISAEAFF
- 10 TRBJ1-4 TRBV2 CASSETELFF
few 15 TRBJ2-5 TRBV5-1 CASSHQDGDQETQYF
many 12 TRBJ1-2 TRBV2 CASTAAGYGYTF
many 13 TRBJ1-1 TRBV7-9 CASSSNMNTEAFF
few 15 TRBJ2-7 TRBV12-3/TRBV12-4 CASTPATGGLYEQYF
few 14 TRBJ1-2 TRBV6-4 CASSNTGQSGGYTF
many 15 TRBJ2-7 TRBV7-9 CASSSPGQGSYEQYF
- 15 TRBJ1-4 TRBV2 CASSEGRITNEKLFF
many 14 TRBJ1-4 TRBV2 CASRAGQANEKLFF
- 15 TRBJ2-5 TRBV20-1 CSARDPGTSQETQYF
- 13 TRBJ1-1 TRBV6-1 CASGSMGEHEAFF
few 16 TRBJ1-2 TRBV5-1 CASSYGQGAIYYGYTF
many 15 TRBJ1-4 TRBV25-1 CASSASGGKNEKLFF